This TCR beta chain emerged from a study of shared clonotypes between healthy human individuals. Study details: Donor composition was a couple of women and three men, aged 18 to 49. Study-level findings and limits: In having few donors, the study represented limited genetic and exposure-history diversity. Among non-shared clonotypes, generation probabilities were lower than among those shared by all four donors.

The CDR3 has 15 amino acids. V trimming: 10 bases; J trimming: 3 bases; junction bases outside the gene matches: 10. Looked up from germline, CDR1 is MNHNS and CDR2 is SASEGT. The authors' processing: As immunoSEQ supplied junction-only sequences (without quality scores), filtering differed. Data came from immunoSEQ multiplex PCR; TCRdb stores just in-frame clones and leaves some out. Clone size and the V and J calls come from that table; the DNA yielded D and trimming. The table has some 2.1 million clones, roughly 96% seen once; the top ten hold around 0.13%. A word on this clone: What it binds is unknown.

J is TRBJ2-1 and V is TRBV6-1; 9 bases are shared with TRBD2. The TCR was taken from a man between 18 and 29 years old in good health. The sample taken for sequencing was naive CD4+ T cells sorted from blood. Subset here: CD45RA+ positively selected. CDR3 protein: CATDGGTSSYNEQFF. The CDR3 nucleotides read TGTGCCACCGATGGGGGGACTAGCAGCTACAATGAGCAGTTCTTC.